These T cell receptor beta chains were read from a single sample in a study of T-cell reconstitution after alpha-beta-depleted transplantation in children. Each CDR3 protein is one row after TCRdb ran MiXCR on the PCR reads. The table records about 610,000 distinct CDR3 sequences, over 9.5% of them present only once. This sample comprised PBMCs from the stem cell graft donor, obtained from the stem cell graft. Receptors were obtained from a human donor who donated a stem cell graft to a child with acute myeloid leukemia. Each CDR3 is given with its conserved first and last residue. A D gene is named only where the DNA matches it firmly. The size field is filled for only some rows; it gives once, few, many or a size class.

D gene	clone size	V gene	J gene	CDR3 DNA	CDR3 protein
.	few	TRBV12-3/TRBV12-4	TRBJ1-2	TGTGCCAGCAGTTCCGGGCTACTCGGCTACACCTTC	CASSSGLLGYTF
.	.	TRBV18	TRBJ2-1	TGTGCCAGCTCACCGGACCAGAGCTCCTACAATGAGCAGTTCTTC	CASSPDQSSYNEQFF
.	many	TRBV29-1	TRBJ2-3	TGCAGCGTTGGGACCTCGGATACGCAGTATTTT	CSVGTSDTQYF
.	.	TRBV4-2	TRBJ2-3	TGTGCCAGCAGCCAAGCGTTAGCATCGCTATCGGATACGCAGTATTTT	CASSQALASLSDTQYF
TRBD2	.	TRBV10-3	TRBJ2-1	TGTGCCATCAGTGACGGCGGGAGGAACCCCTACAATGAGCAGTTCTTC	CAISDGGRNPYNEQFF
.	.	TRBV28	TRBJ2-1	TGTGCCAGCAGTTTATTGGGGGGGGCGGGGTTCTTC	CASSLLGGAGFF
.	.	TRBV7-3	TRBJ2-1	TGTGCCAGCAGCTTAACAGTGGGGTACAATGAGCAGTTCTTC	CASSLTVGYNEQFF
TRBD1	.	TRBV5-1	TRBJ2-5	TGCGCCAGCAGCTTCGGACAGGACGGGACCCAGTACTTC	CASSFGQDGTQYF
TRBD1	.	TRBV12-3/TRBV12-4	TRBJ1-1	TGTGCCAGCAGTTTTGCACAGGGGTCGGCTTTCTTT	CASSFAQGSAFF
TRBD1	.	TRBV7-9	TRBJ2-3	TGTGCCAGCAGCCAACGGACAGGTTCTACAGATACGCAGTATTTT	CASSQRTGSTDTQYF